Sequencing of this T cell receptor (beta chain) was carried out in a study of blood T cell repertoires in COVID-19. Study in general: Samples of COVID-19 (acute and convalescent) were obtained from the United States, Italy and Spain.

The germline gives CDR1 SGDLS, CDR2 YYNGEE. The CDR3 contains 15 residues. V lost 0 bases, J lost 4 bases, and 11 bases lay in between. Here immunoSEQ multiplex PCR was the method, and the copy in TCRdb shows in-frame clones only, minus some. The sample lists about 59,000 clones; approximately 78% were seen once. The J gene is TRBJ1-3, the V gene TRBV9; no definite D call. Source material: peripheral blood. The TCR comes from a man older than 75 with acute or convalescent COVID-19. The CDR3 DNA reads TGTGCCAGCAGCGTAGGTGCCGGTGCGGGAAACACCATATATTTT. Protein product: CASSVGAGAGNTIYF.